This T cell receptor (beta chain) was recovered during a study of shared clonotypes between healthy human individuals. Whole-study findings and limits: Estimated clonotype richness was generally higher in naive than memory subsets. Several donors shared approximately 5% of their naive CD4 clonotypes. Shared clonotypes across all four donors exceeded non-shared ones in generation probability.

The CDR3 contains 17 residues. Germline CDR1 SNHLY, CDR2 FYNNEI. Trimming cost V 7 bases and J 3 bases, with 21 bases left between them. Measured with immunoSEQ multiplex PCR; TCRdb has only the in-frame clones, and not every one. The table includes approximately 2,000,000 clones, over 85% detected once. CD45RO-negative CD8 cells positively selected for CCR7 made up the naive population, which excluded terminally differentiated effector memory CD45RA+ cells. About this clone itself: Its antigen remains unidentified.

The specimen was naive CD8+ T cells from PBMCs. The V gene is TRBV2, the J gene TRBJ2-2; a possible D gene is TRBD2 (6 bases). This receptor was identified in a man between 18 and 35 years old in good health. Some clones in this sample may be carry-over from other donors' samples. CDR3 DNA: TGTGCCAGCATCAAGTTGCCTAGCGTGACAGACACCGGGGAGCTGTTTTTT. It codes for CASIKLPSVTDTGELFF.